The next 26 T cell receptor beta chains were all read from a single sample in a study of CD8+ T cells in alopecia areata. The treatment here: oral pan-JAK inhibitor, 5-10 mg twice daily. The authors extracted RNA and reverse transcribed it into cDNA as the sequencing template. TCRdb's table, derived via immunoSEQ multiplex PCR, lists solely in-frame clones and lacks some. This sample has about 280,000 clones, with roughly 60% found just once. The starting material was CD4+ T cells sorted from blood, obtained at week 24, from a patient treated with tofacitinib. The receptors shown here come from a human donor with alopecia areata.

V is TRBV11-3 and J is TRBJ1-2, with 7 bases fitting TRBD1. The germline CDR1 and CDR2 sequences are SGHNT and YENEEA. The ends lost 1 base at V and 5 bases at J; junction bases unmatched: 13. The CDR3 extends over 17 amino acids. CDR3 protein: CASSLVLDRGQQYGYTF. The CDR3, as DNA: TGTGCCAGCAGCTTAGTACTTGACCGGGGACAGCAGTATGGCTACACCTTC. Variable domain in full (rest from reference TRBV11-3 and TRBJ1-2): EAGVVQSPRYKIIEKKQPVAFWCNPISGHNTLYWYLQNLGQGPELLIRYENEEAVDDSQLPKDRFSAERLKGVDSTLKIQPAELGDSAVYLCASSLVLDRGQQYGYTFGSGTRLTVV.

The chain links TRBV5-6 to TRBJ2-5; D gene unclear. The CDR3 consists of 13 residues. Trimming cost V 2 bases and J 1 base, with 6 bases left between them. Germline V lookup: CDR1 SGHDT, CDR2 YYEEEE. CDR3 sequence reads: CASSLPTQETQYF. CDR3 bases: TGTGCCAGCAGCTTACCGACCCAAGAGACCCAGTACTTC.

The chain has TRBV29-1 and TRBJ2-2; no clear D. Germline CDR1 is SQVTM and CDR2 is ANQGSEA. The ends were cut back, 4 bases at V and 3 bases at J, with 6 bases in the middle. CDR3 length equals 12 residues. The chain's CDR3 is CSVVSDTGELFF. The CDR3 DNA follows: TGCAGCGTTGTCTCAGACACCGGGGAGCTGTTTTTT.

The rearrangement joins TRBV4-1 to TRBJ2-2; D gene uncertain. This CDR3 region has 14 residues. The V and J ends lost 2 bases and 3 bases respectively, with 7 bases between them. Germline V gene data show CDR1 as MGHRA and CDR2 as YSYEKL. CDR3 sequence: CASSQYTYTGELFF. DNA of the CDR3: TGCGCCAGCAGCCAATATACCTACACCGGGGAGCTGTTTTTT.

The chain joins TRBV6-5 to TRBJ1-2, with D maybe TRBD1 (5 bases). Trimming stripped 6 bases from V and 5 bases from J, with 13 bases between. In germline, CDR1 is MNHEY, CDR2 SVGAGI. This CDR3 is 13 amino acids long. CDR3 amino acids: CASRATAAYGYTF. The CDR3 DNA sequence: TGTGCCAGCAGAGCGACAGCAGCTTATGGCTACACCTTC.

CDR3 nucleotide sequence: TGTGCCAGCAAGACAGGGACCTACGAGCAGTACTTC. Translation: CASKTGTYEQYF. The chain joins TRBV27 to TRBJ2-7; 7 positions match TRBD1. Germline V gene data show CDR1 as MNHEY and CDR2 as SMNVEV (reference sequence). The CDR3 totals 12 residues. Trimming removed 7 bases from V and 2 bases from J; junction bases left unmatched: 2.

The rearrangement uses TRBV5-4 and TRBJ2-5; possibly TRBD2 for D (5 bases). The germline V gene has CDR1 SGHNT and CDR2 YYREEE (reference sequence). The CDR3 is 13 residues long. Trimming removed 1 base from V and 2 bases from J, with 6 bases in between. CDR3 DNA sequence: TGTGCCAGCAGCTTGCGAGGGCAAGAGACCCAGTACTTC. Protein: CASSLRGQETQYF.

The V and J genes are TRBV7-2 and TRBJ2-7; D not certain. The CDR3 loop spans 15 amino acids. The germline V and J ends were trimmed by 2 bases and 6 bases, with 17 bases remaining between them. The germline CDR1 and CDR2 sequences are SGHTA and FQGNSA. CDR3 sequence reads: CASSLHPQAAFEQYF. CDR3 sequence (DNA): TGTGCCAGCAGCTTACACCCTCAGGCGGCCTTCGAGCAGTACTTC.

This chain uses TRBV19 with TRBJ2-7; D is unresolved. The CDR3 has 8 residues. Per the germline V gene, CDR1 is LNHDA and CDR2 is SQIVND (reference sequence). In nucleotides, the CDR3 is TGTGGGGCCCGCGAGCAGTACTTC. It yields the protein CGAREQYF. The full variable domain, rest sourced from reference TRBV19 and TRBJ2-7, is DGGITQSPKYLFRKEGQNVTLSCEQNLNHDAMYWYRQDPGQGLRLIYYSQIVNDFQKGDIAEGYSVSREKKESFPLTVTSAQKNPTAFYLCGAREQYFGPGTRLTVT.

This chain joins TRBV5-4 and TRBJ2-5; no clear D gene. The CDR3 has 13 residues. Deletions cut 2 bases from V and 0 bases from J, with 5 bases between. The germline gives CDR1 SGHNT, CDR2 YYREEE (reference sequence). CDR3 nucleotides: TGTGCCAGCAGCTTAGTGGACCAAGAGACCCAGTACTTC. It codes for CASSLVDQETQYF.

V usage is TRBV18 and J usage is TRBJ2-7; the match to TRBD1 covers 9 bases. The CDR3 runs 14 residues. From germline, CDR1 is KGHSH and CDR2 LQKENI. The J segment lost 5 bases and the V segment lost 5 bases, leaving 7 bases of the junction unmatched. CDR3 sequence reads: CASSERQGGHEQYF. In DNA form, the CDR3 reads TGTGCCAGCTCAGAACGACAGGGGGGCCACGAGCAGTACTTC. The full variable domain, rest sourced from reference TRBV18 and TRBJ2-7, is NAGVMQNPRHLVRRRGQEARLRCSPMKGHSHVYWYRQLPEEGLKFMVYLQKENIIDESGMPKERFSAEFPKEGPSILRIQQVVRGDSAAYFCASSERQGGHEQYFGPGTRLTVT.

V gene TRBV7-9 combines with J gene TRBJ2-2; maybe TRBD2 (6 bases). Germline CDR1 is SEHNR and CDR2 is FQNEAQ (reference sequence). CDR3 length: 15 amino acids. Trimming cost V 1 base and J 5 bases, with 11 bases left between them. The CDR3 DNA is TGTGCCAGCAGCTTAGGTAGTAGCGGTACCGGGGAGCTGTTTTTT. It translates to CASSLGSSGTGELFF.

The CDR3 is CAWSVGEQYF. In DNA form, the CDR3 reads TGTGCCTGGAGTGTTGGCGAGCAGTACTTC. The chain carries TRBV30 and TRBJ2-7; D gene ambiguous. This CDR3 is built from 10 residues. With 0 bases removed from V and 6 bases from J, the gap between germline ends came to 3 bases. The V gene's germline CDR1 is GTSNPN and CDR2 SVGIG (reference sequence). Combining the CDR3 with reference TRBV30 and TRBJ2-7 gives the whole variable domain SQTIHQWPATLVQPVGSPLSLECTVEGTSNPNLYWYRQAAGRGLQLLFYSVGIGQISSEVPQNLSASRPQDRQFILSSKKLLLSDSGFYLCAWSVGEQYFGPGTRLTVT.

The chain combines TRBV29-1 with TRBJ1-2, with 7 nucleotides matching TRBD1. The CDR3 has 11 residues. Germline assignment: CDR1 SQVTM and CDR2 ANQGSEA. V gave up 7 bases and J gave up 4 bases; unmatched junction bases: 3. The CDR3 nucleotides read TGCAGCGCGGGACAGTCCTATGGCTACACCTTC. Protein sequence: CSAGQSYGYTF.

This clone was observed a single time. The chain is built from TRBV5-6 and TRBJ2-5, with D possibly being TRBD2 (5 bases). The length of the CDR3 is 14 residues. The V end lost 0 bases, the J end lost 2 bases, and 8 bases lay between the germline ends. CDR1 and CDR2 (germline): SGHDT, YYEEEE. The CDR3 protein is CASSLASPQETQYF. The CDR3, as DNA: TGTGCCAGCAGCTTGGCTAGCCCACAAGAGACCCAGTACTTC.

This clone has only a few counts. This chain uses TRBV5-6 with TRBJ2-7; D may be TRBD1 (6 bases). CDR1 is SGHDT and CDR2 is YYEEEE in the germline V gene. The ends were cut back, 0 bases at V and 5 bases at J, with 15 bases in the middle. CDR3 length: 15 residues. CDR3 nucleotide sequence: TGTGCCAGCAGCTTGGGGACAGCTCTCCGGAACGAGCAGTACTTC. This sequence encodes CASSLGTALRNEQYF.

The chain employs TRBV9 and TRBJ2-7; 9 bases agree with TRBD1. Germline assignment: CDR1 SGDLS and CDR2 YYNGEE. Trimming removed 0 bases from V and 4 bases from J; junction bases left unmatched: 2. The CDR3 is made up of 14 amino acids. CDR3 coding DNA: TGTGCCAGCAGCGTAGGAGGACAGGGGTACGAGCAGTACTTC. This codes for CASSVGGQGYEQYF.

The chain is built from TRBV2 and TRBJ2-7; D is undetermined. CDR1 and CDR2 from the germline V gene are SNHLY and FYNNEI. This CDR3 spans 13 amino acids. Deletions cut 6 bases from V and 4 bases from J, with 13 bases between. CDR3 coding DNA: TGTGCCAGCAGGCCGCCATCCCGGTACGAGCAGTACTTC. This gives the protein CASRPPSRYEQYF.

The gene calls are TRBV7-9 and TRBJ2-5; D unclear. Trimming pared 2 bases from V and 0 bases from J, leaving 1 base between. The germline V gene has CDR1 SEHNR and CDR2 FQNEAQ (reference sequence). The length of the CDR3 is 12 residues. In DNA form, the CDR3 reads TGTGCCAGCAGCTTATACCAAGAGACCCAGTACTTC. Protein: CASSLYQETQYF.

This clone was detected a few times. The chain employs TRBV4-3 and TRBJ1-1, with no clear D. Trimming stripped 0 bases from V and 6 bases from J, with 8 bases between. Germline lookup yields CDR1 LGHNA and CDR2 YSLEER. This CDR3 spans 13 amino acids. The CDR3 protein is CASSQDWSAEAFF. CDR3 DNA: TGCGCCAGCAGCCAAGATTGGAGCGCTGAAGCTTTCTTT.

In this sample, this clone turned up a few times. The CDR3 sequence is CASSLTGTMDTQYF. In nucleotides, the CDR3 is TGTGCCAGCAGCCTTACCGGGACAATGGATACGCAGTATTTT. The rearrangement joins TRBV7-2 to TRBJ2-3; perhaps TRBD1 as D (6 bases). Trimming pared 5 bases from V and 6 bases from J, leaving 15 bases between. Germline CDR1 is SGHTA and CDR2 is FQGNSA. The CDR3 consists of 14 residues.

This clone was seen a single time. V is TRBV29-1 and J is TRBJ2-3; D is unclear. CDR1 SQVTM and CDR2 ANQGSEA come from the germline V gene. V lost 3 bases and J lost 6, with 10 bases in between. This CDR3 is built from 12 residues. CDR3 nucleotide sequence: TGCAGCGTTGACAGCTACCCGGATACGCAGTATTTT. Translated, it gives CSVDSYPDTQYF.

The chain is built from TRBV10-3 and TRBJ2-5; 10 bases fit TRBD2. V gave up 6 bases and J gave up 2 bases; unmatched junction bases: 6. This CDR3 contains 15 residues. Germline V CDR1 and CDR2: ENHRY, SYGVKD. The chain's CDR3 is CAIRGSGGLQETQYF. In DNA form, the CDR3 reads TGTGCCATCAGAGGTAGCGGGGGGCTTCAAGAGACCCAGTACTTC.

The chain is built from TRBV5-1 and TRBJ2-5, with unresolved D. The V end lost 5 bases, the J end lost 3 bases, and 17 bases lay between the germline ends. Germline CDR1 SGHRS, CDR2 YFSETQ. The CDR3 extends over 15 amino acids. CDR3 coding DNA: TGCGCCAGCAGTTTCCGACCCGGATTGGAAGAGACCCAGTACTTC. This encodes CASSFRPGLEETQYF.

The chain carries TRBV4-2 and TRBJ2-1; tentative D call: TRBD1 (5 bases). CDR1 and CDR2 (germline): LGHNA, YNFKEQ. The length of the CDR3 is 17 residues. V lost 2 bases and J 5 bases, leaving 19 bases between the germline ends. This CDR3 reads CASSQFDPRVGDNEQFF. The CDR3 DNA sequence: TGTGCCAGCAGCCAATTCGACCCCAGGGTGGGTGACAATGAGCAGTTCTTC.

This chain connects TRBV27 to TRBJ2-3, with TRBD2 matching over 8 bases. Germline lookup yields CDR1 MNHEY and CDR2 SMNVEV (reference sequence). V was pared by 0 bases and J by 4 bases, with 15 bases of the junction left unmatched. The CDR3 totals 19 residues. The CDR3 loop reads CASSLSRYTTSERADTQYF. The CDR3 DNA sequence: TGTGCCAGCAGTTTATCGCGATACACGACTAGCGAACGGGCAGATACGCAGTATTTT.